This T cell receptor (beta chain) was sequenced for a study of blood T cell repertoires in COVID-19. Study summary: Acute and convalescent COVID-19 samples came from the United States, Italy and Spain. From T cells, B-cell-depleted T cells, or PBMCs came the material, which was cDNA or gDNA.

Original processing notes: The assay estimated nucleated cells by amplifying reference gene primers. Clones were sequenced by immunoSEQ multiplex PCR, and TCRdb holds only the in-frame ones, with some missing. Clone size and V and J calls were adopted from that table, with D and trimming inferred from the DNA. The repertoire holds more than 150,000 clones, with about four fifths as singletons. This CDR3 is 15 amino acids long. Germline-derived CDR1 and CDR2 are SGHDN and FVKESK. V shed 1 base and J shed 11 bases, with 19 bases lying between them. The receptor's source is a human donor in a cohort sampled during active COVID-19. The specimen was peripheral blood. This chain uses TRBV14 with TRBJ2-3; tentatively, D is TRBD2 (7 bases). As DNA, the CDR3 is TGTGCCAGCAGCCAAGTGACGGGGGGCCCCCATGGGCAGTATTTT. Encoded protein: CASSQVTGGPHGQYF.